This TCR beta chain was sequenced during a study of cytomegalovirus exposure and HLA in healthy donors. Overall study context: Earlier findings included over 90 million unique TCR beta sequences obtained from some 180 million T cells.

Study-wide findings and caveats: The number of N-insertions in an Asian-associated ancestry cluster was reportedly below the approximately 690-donor mean in a later analysis. There were over 150 TCR beta chains listed as cytomegalovirus-associated.

The donors were healthy bone marrow donors. PCR used 60 Vbeta primers and 13 Jbeta primers. Clones were read by immunoSEQ multiplex PCR, and TCRdb kept only the in-frame ones, dropping some. Here the sample spans approximately 160,000 clones, 65% to 85% being singletons. Points on this clone: Its antigen is currently unknown.

Germline CDR1 SGDLS, CDR2 YYNGEE. After removal of 4 bases from V and 6 bases from J, the junction contained 8 bases not matched to a gene. The CDR3 is 16 amino acids. The sequenced sample consisted of PBMCs. The chain recombines TRBV9 with TRBJ2-1, with 12 positions matching TRBD2. The origin of this receptor is a woman aged 45-59 years in good health and CMV-seropositive. The CDR3, as DNA: TGTGCCAGCAGCCCTGGACTAGCGGGGTATTTCAATGAGCAGTTCTTC. Amino acids: CASSPGLAGYFNEQFF.